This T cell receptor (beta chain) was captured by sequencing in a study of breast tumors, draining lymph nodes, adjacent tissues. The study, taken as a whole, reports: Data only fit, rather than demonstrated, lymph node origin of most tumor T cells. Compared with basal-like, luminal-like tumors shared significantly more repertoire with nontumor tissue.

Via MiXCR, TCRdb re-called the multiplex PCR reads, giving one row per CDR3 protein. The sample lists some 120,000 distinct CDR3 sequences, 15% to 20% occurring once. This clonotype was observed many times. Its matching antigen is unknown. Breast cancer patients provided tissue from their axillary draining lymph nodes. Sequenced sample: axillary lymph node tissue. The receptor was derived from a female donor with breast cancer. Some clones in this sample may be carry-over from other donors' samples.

In nucleotides, the CDR3 is TGCGCCAGTAGGACGGGGAACGGAAACACCATATATTTT. This codes for CASRTGNGNTIYF. The J gene is TRBJ1-3, the V gene TRBV5-1; D unresolved. Germline V gene data show CDR1 as SGHRS and CDR2 as YFSETQ. V lost 8 bases and J lost 4, with 13 bases in between. The CDR3 length is 13 residues.